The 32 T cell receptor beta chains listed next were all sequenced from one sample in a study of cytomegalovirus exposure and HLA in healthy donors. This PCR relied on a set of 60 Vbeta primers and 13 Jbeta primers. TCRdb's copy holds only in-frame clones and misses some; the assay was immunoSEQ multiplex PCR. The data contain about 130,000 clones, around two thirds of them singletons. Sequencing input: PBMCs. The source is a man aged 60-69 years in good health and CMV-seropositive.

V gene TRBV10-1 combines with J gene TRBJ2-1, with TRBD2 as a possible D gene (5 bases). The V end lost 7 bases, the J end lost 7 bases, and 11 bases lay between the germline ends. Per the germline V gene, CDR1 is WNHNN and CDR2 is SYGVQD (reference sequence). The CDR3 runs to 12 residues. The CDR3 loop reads CASTGDDNEQFF. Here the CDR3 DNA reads TGCGCCAGCACCGGGGATGATAATGAGCAGTTCTTC.

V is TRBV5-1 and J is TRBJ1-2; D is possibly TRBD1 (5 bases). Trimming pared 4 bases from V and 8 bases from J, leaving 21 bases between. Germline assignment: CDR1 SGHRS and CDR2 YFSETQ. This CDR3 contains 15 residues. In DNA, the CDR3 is TGCGCCAGCAGCACCGACGGGGGGTATAGCTACGGCTACACCTTC. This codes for CASSTDGGYSYGYTF.

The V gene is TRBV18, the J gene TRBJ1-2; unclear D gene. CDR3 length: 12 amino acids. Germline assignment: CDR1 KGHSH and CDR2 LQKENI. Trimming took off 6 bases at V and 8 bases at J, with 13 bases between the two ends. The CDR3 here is CASSGGSGGYTF. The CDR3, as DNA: TGTGCCAGCTCGGGTGGGTCAGGAGGCTACACCTTC.

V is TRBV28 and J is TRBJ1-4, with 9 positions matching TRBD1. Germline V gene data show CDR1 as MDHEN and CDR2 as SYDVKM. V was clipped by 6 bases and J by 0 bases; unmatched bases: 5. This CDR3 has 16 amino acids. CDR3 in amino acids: CASRGDREATNEKLFF. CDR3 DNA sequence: TGTGCCAGCAGGGGGGACAGGGAGGCAACTAATGAAAAACTGTTTTTT.

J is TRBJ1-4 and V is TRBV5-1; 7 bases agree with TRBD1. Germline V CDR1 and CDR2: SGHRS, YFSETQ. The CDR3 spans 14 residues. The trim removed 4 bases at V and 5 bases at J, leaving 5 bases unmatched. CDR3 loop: CASSAGTENEKLFF. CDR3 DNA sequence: TGCGCCAGCAGCGCAGGGACAGAGAATGAAAAACTGTTTTTT. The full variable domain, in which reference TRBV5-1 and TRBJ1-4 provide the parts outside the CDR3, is KAGVTQTPRYLIKTRGQQVTLSCSPISGHRSVSWYQQTPGQGLQFLFEYFSETQRNKGNFPGRFSGRQFSNSRSEMNVSTLELGDSALYLCASSAGTENEKLFFGSGTQLSVL.

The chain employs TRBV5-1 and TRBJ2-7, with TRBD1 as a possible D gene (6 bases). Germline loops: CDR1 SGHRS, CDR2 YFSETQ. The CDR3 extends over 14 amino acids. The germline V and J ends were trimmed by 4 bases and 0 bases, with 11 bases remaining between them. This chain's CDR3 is CASSRTASSYEQYF. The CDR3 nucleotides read TGCGCCAGCAGCCGGACAGCGAGCTCCTACGAGCAGTACTTC.

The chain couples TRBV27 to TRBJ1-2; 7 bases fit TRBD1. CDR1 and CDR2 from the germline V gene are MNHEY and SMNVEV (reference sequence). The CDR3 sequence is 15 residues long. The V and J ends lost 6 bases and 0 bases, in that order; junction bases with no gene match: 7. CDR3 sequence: CASRHGQEANYGYTF. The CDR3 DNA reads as TGTGCCAGCAGGCACGGACAGGAAGCTAACTATGGCTACACCTTC.

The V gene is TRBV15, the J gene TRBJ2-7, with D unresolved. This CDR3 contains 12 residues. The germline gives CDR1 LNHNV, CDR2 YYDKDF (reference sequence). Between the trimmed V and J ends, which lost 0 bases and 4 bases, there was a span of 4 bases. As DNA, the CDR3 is TGTGCCACCAGCAGAGATCGGTACGAGCAGTACTTC. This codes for CATSRDRYEQYF.

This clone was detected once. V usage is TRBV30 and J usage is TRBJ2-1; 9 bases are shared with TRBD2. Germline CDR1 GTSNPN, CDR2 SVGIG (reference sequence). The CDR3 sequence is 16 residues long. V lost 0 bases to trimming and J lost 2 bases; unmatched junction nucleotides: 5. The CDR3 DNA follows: TGTGCCTGGAGTGTACAGCTAGCGGGGACCTACAATGAGCAGTTCTTC. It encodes CAWSVQLAGTYNEQFF.

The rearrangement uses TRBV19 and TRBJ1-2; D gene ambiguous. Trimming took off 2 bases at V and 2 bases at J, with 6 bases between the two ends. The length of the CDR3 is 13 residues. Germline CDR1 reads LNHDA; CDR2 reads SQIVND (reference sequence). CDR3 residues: CASSIQRNYGYTF. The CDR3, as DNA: TGTGCCAGTAGTATACAGAGGAACTATGGCTACACCTTC.

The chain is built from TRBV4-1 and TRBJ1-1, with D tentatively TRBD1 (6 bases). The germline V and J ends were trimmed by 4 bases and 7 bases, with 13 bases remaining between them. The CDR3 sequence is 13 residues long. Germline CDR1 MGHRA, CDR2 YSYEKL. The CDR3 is CASSPARTDEAFF. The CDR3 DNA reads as TGCGCCAGCAGCCCGGCCAGGACAGATGAAGCTTTCTTT.

CDR3 DNA: TGTGCCACCAGCAACGGGAATCAGCCCCAGCATTTT. It translates to CATSNGNQPQHF. The V call is TRBV15, the J call TRBJ1-5; D remains ambiguous. V gave up 4 bases and J gave up 4 bases, with 5 bases separating them. This CDR3 has 12 residues. From germline, CDR1 is LNHNV and CDR2 YYDKDF (reference sequence).

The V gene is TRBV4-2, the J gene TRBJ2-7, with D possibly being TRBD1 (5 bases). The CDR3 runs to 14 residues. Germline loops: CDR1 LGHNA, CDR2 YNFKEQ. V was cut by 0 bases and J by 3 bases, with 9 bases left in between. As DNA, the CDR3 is TGTGCCAGCAGCCAAGATTTACAGGACTACGAGCAGTACTTC. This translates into CASSQDLQDYEQYF.

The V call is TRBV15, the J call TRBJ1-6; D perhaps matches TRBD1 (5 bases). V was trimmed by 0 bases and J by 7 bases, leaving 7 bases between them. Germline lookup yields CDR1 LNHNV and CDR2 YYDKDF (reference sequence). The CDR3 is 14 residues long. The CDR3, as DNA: TGTGCCACCAGCAGAGATAAGGGGAATTCACCCCTCCACTTT. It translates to CATSRDKGNSPLHF.

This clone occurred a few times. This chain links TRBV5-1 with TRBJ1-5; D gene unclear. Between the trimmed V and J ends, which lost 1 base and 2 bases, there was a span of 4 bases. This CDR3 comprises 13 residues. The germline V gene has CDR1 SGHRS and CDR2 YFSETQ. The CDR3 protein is CASSLQGNQPQHF. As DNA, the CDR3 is TGCGCCAGCAGCTTGCAGGGCAATCAGCCCCAGCATTTT.

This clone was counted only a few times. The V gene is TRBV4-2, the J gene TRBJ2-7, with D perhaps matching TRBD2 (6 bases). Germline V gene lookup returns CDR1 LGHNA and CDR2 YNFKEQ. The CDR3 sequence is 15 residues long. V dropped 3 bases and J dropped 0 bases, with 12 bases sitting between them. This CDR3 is CASSHGTGSSYEQYF. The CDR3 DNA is TGTGCCAGCAGCCATGGGACTGGAAGCTCCTACGAGCAGTACTTC.

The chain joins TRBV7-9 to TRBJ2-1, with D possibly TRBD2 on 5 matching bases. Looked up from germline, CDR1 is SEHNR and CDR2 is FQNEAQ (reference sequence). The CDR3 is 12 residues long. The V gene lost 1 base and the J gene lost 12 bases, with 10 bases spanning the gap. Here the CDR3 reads CASSLVGEGQFF. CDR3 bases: TGTGCCAGCAGCTTAGTGGGAGAGGGGCAGTTCTTC.

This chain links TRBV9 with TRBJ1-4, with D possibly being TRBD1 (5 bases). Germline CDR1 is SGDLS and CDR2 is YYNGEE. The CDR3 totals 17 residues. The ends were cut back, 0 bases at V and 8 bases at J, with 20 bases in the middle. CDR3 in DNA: TGTGCCAGCAGCGTAGAGGTGGGGCGGGGGGTGGAAGAAAAACTGTTTTTT. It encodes CASSVEVGRGVEEKLFF. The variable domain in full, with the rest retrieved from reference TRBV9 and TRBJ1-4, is DSGVTQTPKHLITATGQRVTLRCSPRSGDLSVYWYQQSLDQGLQFLIQYYNGEERAKGNILERFSAQQFPDLHSELNLSSLELGDSALYFCASSVEVGRGVEEKLFFGSGTQLSVL.

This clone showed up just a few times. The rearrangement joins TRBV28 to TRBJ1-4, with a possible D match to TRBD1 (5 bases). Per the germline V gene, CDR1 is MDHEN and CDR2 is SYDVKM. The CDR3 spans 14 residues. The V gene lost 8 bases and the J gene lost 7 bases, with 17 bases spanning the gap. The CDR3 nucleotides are TGTGCCAGCGTACCGGGGGGTGTTGTTGAAAAACTGTTTTTT. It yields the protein CASVPGGVVEKLFF.

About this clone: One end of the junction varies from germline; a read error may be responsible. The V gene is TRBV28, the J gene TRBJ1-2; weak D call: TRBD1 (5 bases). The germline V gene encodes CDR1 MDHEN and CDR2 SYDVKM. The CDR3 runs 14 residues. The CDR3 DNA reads TGTGCCAGCAGTTCATCCGGACCCCAGGGTCCGGCCCACTTC. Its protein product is CASSSSGPQGPAHF.

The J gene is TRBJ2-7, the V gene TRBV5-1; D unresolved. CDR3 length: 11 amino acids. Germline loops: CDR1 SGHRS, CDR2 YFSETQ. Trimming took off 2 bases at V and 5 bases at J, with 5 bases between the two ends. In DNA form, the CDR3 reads TGCGCCAGCAGCTTCAGGAACGAGCAGTACTTC. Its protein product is CASSFRNEQYF.

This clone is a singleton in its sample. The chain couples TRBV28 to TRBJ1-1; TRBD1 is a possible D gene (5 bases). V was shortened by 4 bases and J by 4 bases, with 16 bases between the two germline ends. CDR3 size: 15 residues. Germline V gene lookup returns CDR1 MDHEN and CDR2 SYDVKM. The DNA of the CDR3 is TGTGCCAGCAGTTGGGGGGGAGTATTGAGCACTGAAGCTTTCTTT. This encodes CASSWGGVLSTEAFF.

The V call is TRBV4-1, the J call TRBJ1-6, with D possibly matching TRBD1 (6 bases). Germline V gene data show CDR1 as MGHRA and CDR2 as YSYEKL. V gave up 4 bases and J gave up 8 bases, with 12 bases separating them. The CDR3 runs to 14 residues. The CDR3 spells CASSLREGDSPLHF. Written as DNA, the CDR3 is TGCGCCAGCAGCCTACGGGAGGGGGATTCACCCCTCCACTTT.

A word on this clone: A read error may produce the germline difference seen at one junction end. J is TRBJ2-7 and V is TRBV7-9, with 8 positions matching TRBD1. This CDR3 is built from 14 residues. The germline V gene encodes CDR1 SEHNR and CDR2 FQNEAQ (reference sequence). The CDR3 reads CSSSTGGSSYEQYF. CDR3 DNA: TGTTCCAGCAGCACAGGGGGGTCCTCCTACGAGCAGTACTTC.

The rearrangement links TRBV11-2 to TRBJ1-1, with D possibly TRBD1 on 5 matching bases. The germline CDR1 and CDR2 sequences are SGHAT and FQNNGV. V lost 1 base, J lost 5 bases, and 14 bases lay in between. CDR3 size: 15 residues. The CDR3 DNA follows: TGTGCCAGCAGCTTAGTAATCGGGGGGGGAACTGAAGCTTTCTTT. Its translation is CASSLVIGGGTEAFF. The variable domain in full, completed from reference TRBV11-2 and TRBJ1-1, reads EAGVAQSPRYKIIEKRQSVAFWCNPISGHATLYWYQQILGQGPKLLIQFQNNGVVDDSQLPKDRFSAERLKGVDSTLKIQPAKLEDSAVYLCASSLVIGGGTEAFFGQGTRLTVV.

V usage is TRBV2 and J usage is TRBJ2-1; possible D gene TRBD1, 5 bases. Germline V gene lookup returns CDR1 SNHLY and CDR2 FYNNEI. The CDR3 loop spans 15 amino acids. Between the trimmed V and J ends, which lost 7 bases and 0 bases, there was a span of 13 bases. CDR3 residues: CASKERGLSYNEQFF. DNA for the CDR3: TGTGCCAGCAAGGAAAGGGGCCTCTCCTACAATGAGCAGTTCTTC.

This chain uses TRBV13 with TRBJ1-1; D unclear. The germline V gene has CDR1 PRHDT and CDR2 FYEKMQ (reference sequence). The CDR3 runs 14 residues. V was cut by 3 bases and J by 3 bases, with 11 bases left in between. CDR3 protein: CASSFGGRDTEAFF. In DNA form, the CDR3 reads TGTGCCAGCAGCTTCGGCGGGAGGGACACTGAAGCTTTCTTT.

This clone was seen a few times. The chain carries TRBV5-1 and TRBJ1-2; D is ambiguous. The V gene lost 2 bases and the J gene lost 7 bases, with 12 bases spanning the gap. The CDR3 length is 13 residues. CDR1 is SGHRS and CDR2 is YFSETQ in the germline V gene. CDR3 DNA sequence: TGCGCCAGCAGCTTCGAACTCAAGCGTGGCTACACCTTC. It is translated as CASSFELKRGYTF. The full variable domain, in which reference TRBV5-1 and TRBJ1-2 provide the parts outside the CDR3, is KAGVTQTPRYLIKTRGQQVTLSCSPISGHRSVSWYQQTPGQGLQFLFEYFSETQRNKGNFPGRFSGRQFSNSRSEMNVSTLELGDSALYLCASSFELKRGYTFGSGTRLTVV.

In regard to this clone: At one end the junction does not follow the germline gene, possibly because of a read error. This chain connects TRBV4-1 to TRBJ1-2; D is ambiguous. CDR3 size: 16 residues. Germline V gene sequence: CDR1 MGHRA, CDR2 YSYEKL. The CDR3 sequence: CASSQDRLVRTYGYPF. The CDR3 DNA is TGCGCCAGCAGCCAAGATCGACTCGTCAGAACCTATGGCTACCCCTTC.

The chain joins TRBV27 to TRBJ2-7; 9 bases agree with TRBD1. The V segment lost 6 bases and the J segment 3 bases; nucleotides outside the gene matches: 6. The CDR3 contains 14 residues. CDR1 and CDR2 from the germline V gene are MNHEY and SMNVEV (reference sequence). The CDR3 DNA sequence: TGTGCCAGCAGGGTGGGACAGGGAATCTACGAGCAGTACTTC. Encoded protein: CASRVGQGIYEQYF.

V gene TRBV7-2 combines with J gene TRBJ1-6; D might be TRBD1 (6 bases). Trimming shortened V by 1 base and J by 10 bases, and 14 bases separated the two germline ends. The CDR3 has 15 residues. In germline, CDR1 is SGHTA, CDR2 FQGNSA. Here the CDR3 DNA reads TGTGCCAGCAGCTTAGAGGGACAACTTGGGTCACCCCTCCACTTT. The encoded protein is CASSLEGQLGSPLHF.

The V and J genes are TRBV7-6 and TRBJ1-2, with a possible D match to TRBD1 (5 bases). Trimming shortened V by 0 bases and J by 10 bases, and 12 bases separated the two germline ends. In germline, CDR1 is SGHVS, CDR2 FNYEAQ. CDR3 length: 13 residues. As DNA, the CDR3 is TGTGCCAGCAGCTTAGCCCCCAACAGGCACTACACCTTC. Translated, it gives CASSLAPNRHYTF.